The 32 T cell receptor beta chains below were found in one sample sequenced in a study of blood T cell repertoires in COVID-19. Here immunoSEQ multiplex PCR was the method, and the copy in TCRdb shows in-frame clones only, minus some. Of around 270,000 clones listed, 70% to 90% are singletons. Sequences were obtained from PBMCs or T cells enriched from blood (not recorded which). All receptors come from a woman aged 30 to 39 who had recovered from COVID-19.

The CDR3: CASSSIRDREETQYF. CDR3 DNA: TGTGCCAGCAGCAGCATCCGGGACAGGGAAGAGACCCAGTACTTC. The chain links TRBV7-8 to TRBJ2-5; the match to TRBD1 covers 9 bases. The CDR3 consists of 15 residues. J was trimmed by 3 bases and V by 5 bases; bases with no gene match: 7. Germline assignment: CDR1 SGHVS and CDR2 FQNEAQ.

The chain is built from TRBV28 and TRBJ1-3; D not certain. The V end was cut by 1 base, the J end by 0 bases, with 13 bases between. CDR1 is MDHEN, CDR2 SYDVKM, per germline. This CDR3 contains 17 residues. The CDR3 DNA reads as TGTGCCAGCAGTTTATCGCTCAGTCCAAGCTCTGGAAACACCATATATTTT. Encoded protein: CASSLSLSPSSGNTIYF. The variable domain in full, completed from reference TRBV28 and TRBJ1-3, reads DVKVTQSSRYLVKRTGEKVFLECVQDMDHENMFWYRQDPGLGLRLIYFSYDVKMKEKGDIPEGYSVSREKKERFSLILESASTNQTSMYLCASSLSLSPSSGNTIYFGEGSWLTVV.

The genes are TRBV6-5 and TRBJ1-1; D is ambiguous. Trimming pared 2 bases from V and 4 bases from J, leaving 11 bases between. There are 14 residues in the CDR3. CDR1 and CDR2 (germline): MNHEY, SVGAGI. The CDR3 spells CASSYSPLFTEAFF. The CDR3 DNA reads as TGTGCCAGCAGTTACAGCCCCCTCTTCACTGAAGCTTTCTTT.

The CDR3 here is CASSFGGRFGRTDTQYF. CDR3 coding DNA: TGTGCCAGCAGCTTTGGGGGGAGGTTCGGGAGAACAGATACGCAGTATTTT. The chain has TRBV11-2 and TRBJ2-3; D is possibly TRBD2 (6 bases). Germline lookup yields CDR1 SGHAT and CDR2 FQNNGV. CDR3 length: 17 residues. The germline V and J ends were trimmed by 3 bases and 3 bases, with 19 bases remaining between them.

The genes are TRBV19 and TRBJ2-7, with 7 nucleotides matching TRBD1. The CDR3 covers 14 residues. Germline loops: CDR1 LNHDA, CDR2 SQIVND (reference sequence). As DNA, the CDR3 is TGTGCAACAAGTCGGGACAGCCCTACAAGGGAGCAGTACTTC. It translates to CATSRDSPTREQYF.

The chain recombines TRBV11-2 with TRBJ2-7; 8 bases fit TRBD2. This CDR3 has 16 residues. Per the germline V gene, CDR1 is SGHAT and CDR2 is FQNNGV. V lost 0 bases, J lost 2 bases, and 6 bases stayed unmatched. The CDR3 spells CASSLDIQRETYEQYF. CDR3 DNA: TGTGCCAGCAGCTTAGATATCCAGCGGGAGACCTACGAGCAGTACTTC.

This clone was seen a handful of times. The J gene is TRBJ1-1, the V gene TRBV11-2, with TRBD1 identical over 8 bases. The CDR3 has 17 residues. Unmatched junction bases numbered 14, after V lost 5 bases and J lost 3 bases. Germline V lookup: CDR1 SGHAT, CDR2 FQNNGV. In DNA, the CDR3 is TGTGCCAGCAGCACCTGGACAGGGAAGAAGTCCCACACTGAAGCTTTCTTT. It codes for CASSTWTGKKSHTEAFF.

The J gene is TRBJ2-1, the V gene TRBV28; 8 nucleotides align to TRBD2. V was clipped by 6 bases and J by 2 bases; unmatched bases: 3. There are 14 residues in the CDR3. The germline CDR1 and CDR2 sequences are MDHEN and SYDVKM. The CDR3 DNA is TGTGCCAGCAGCCTTAGCGGGGCCTACAATGAGCAGTTCTTC. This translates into CASSLSGAYNEQFF.

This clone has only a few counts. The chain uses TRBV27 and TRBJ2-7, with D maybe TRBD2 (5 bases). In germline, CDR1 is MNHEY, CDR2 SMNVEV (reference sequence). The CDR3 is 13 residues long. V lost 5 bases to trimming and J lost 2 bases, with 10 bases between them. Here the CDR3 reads CASSNGITYEQYF. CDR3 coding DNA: TGTGCCAGCAGTAACGGGATAACCTACGAGCAGTACTTC.

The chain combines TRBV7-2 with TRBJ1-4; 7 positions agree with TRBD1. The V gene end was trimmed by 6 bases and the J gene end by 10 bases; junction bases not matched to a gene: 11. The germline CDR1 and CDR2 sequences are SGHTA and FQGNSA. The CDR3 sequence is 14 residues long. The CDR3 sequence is CASRIGQEYGKLFF. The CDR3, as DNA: TGTGCCAGCAGAATCGGACAGGAATACGGAAAACTGTTTTTT.

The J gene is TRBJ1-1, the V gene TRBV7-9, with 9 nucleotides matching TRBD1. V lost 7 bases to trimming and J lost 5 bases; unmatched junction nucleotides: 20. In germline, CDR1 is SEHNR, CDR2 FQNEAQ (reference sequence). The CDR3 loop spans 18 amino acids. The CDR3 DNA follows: TGTGCCAGCACCCTCCAGGGGACAGGGTTAGGGATTGGTACTGAAGCTTTCTTT. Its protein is CASTLQGTGLGIGTEAFF.

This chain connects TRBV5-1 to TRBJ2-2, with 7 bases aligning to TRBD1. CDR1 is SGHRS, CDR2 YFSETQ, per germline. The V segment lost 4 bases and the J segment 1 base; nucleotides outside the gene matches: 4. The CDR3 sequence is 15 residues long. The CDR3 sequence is CASSGRDRNTGELFF. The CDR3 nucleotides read TGCGCCAGCAGCGGACGGGACAGGAACACCGGGGAGCTGTTTTTT.

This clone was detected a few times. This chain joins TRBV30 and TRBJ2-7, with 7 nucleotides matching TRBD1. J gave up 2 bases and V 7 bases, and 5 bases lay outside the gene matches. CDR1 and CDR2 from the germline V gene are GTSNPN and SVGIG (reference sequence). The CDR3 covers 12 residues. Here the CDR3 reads CAFTDRTYEQYF. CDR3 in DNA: TGTGCCTTTACGGACAGGACCTACGAGCAGTACTTC.

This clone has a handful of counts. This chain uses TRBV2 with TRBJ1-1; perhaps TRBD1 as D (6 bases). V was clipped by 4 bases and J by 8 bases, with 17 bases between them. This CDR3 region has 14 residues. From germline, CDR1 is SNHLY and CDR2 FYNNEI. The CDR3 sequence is CASSAGQSAGEAFF. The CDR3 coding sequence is TGTGCCAGCAGTGCTGGACAGTCCGCTGGAGAAGCTTTCTTT.

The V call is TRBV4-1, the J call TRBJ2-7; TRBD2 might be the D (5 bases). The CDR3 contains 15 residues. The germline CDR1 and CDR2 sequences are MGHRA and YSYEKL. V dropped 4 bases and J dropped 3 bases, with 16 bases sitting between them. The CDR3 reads CASSPPGLGFYEQYF. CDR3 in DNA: TGCGCCAGCAGCCCACCTGGACTGGGATTCTACGAGCAGTACTTC.

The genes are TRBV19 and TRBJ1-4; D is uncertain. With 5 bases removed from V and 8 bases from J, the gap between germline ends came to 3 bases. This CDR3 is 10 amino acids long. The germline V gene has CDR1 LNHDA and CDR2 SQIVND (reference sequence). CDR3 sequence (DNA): TGTGCCAGTAGTGGCGAAAAACTGTTTTTT. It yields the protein CASSGEKLFF. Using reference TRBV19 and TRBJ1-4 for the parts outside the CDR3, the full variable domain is DGGITQSPKYLFRKEGQNVTLSCEQNLNHDAMYWYRQDPGQGLRLIYYSQIVNDFQKGDIAEGYSVSREKKESFPLTVTSAQKNPTAFYLCASSGEKLFFGSGTQLSVL.

CDR3 DNA: TGTGCCAGCAGCCAAGCCAGGAGGTGGGACGAGCAGTACTTC. Translating it yields CASSQARRWDEQYF. The chain couples TRBV14 to TRBJ2-7; possibly TRBD2 for D (5 bases). Germline V CDR1 and CDR2: SGHDN, FVKESK. V was pared by 1 base and J by 5 bases, with 12 bases between. This CDR3 has 14 amino acids.

The CDR3 DNA follows: TGTGCCAGCAGTTTATCGGACAGGGAGAACTATGGCTACACCTTC. It is translated as CASSLSDRENYGYTF. The rearrangement links TRBV27 to TRBJ1-2; 8 bases are shared with TRBD1. Looked up from germline, CDR1 is MNHEY and CDR2 is SMNVEV (reference sequence). The ends lost 0 bases at V and 2 bases at J; junction bases unmatched: 2. This CDR3 region has 15 residues.

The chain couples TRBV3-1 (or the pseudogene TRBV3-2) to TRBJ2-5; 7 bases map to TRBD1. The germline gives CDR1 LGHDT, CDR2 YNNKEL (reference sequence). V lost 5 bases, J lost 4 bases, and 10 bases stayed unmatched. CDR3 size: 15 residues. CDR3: CASSSQPRQGETQYF. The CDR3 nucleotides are TGTGCCAGCAGCTCGCAACCCAGACAGGGAGAGACCCAGTACTTC.

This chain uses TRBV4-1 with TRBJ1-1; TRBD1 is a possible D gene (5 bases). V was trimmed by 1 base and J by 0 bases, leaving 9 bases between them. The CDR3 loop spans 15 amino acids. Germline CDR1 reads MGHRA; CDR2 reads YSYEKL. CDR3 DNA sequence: TGCGCCAGCAGCCAAGGCTTAGGGGTGAACACTGAAGCTTTCTTT. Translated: CASSQGLGVNTEAFF.

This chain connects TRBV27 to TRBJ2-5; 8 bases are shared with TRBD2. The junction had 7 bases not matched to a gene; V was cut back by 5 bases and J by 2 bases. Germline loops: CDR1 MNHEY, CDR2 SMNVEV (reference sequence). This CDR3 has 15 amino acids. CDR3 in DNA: TGTGCCAGCAGTCCCGTAGCGGGAAGACAAGAGACCCAGTACTTC. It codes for CASSPVAGRQETQYF.

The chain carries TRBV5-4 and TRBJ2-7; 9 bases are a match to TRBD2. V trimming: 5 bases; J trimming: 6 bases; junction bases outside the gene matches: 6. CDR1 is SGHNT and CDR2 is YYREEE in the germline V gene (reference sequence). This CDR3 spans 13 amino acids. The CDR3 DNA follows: TGTGCCAGCAGACGTAGCGGGGGATCCGAGCAGTACTTC. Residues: CASRRSGGSEQYF.

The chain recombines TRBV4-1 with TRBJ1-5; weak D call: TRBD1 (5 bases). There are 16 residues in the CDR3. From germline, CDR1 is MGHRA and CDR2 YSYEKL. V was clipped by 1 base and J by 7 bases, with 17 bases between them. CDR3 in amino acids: CASSQVITGGRQPQHF. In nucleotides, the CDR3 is TGCGCCAGCAGCCAAGTAATTACGGGGGGAAGGCAGCCCCAGCATTTT.

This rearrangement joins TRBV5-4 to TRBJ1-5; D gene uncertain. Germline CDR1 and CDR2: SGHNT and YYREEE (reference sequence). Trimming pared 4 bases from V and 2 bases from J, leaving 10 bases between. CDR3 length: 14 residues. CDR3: CASSPGLGNQPQHF. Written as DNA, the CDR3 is TGTGCCAGCAGCCCCGGTCTGGGCAATCAGCCCCAGCATTTT.

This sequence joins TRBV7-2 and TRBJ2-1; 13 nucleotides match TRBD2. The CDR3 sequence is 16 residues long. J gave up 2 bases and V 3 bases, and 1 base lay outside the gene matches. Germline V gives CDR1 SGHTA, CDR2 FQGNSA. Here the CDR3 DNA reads TGTGCCAGCAGCTTGGGGACTAGCGGGACCTACAATGAGCAGTTCTTC. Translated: CASSLGTSGTYNEQFF.

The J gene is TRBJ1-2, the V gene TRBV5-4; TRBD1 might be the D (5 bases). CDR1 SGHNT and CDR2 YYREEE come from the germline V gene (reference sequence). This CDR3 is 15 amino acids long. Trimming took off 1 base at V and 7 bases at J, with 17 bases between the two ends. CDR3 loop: CASSLLRGEVSGYTF. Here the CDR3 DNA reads TGTGCCAGCAGCTTGCTCCGGGGGGAGGTGTCTGGCTACACCTTC.

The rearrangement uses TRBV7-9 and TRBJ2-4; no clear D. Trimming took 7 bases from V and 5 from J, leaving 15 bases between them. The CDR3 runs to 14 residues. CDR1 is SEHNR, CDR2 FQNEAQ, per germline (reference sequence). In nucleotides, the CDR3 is TGTGCCAGCACCCCGGTCCTCGGAGAAAACATTCAGTACTTC. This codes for CASTPVLGENIQYF.

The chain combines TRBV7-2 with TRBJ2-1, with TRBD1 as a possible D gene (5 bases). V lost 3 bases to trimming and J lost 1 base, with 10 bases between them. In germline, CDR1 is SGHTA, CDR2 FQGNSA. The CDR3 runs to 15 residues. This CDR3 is CASSFARASYNEQFF. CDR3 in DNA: TGTGCCAGCAGCTTTGCCAGGGCTTCCTACAATGAGCAGTTCTTC. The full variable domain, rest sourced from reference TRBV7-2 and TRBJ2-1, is GAGVSQSPSNKVTEKGKDVELRCDPISGHTALYWYRQSLGQGLEFLIYFQGNSAPDKSGLPSDRFSAERTGGSVSTLTIQRTQQEDSAVYLCASSFARASYNEQFFGPGTRLTVL.

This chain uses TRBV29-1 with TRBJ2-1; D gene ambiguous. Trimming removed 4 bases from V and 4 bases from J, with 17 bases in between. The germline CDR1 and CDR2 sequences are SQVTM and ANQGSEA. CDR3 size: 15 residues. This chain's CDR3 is CSVGSTVHRYNEQFF. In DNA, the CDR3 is TGCAGCGTTGGGTCAACAGTCCACCGTTACAATGAGCAGTTCTTC.

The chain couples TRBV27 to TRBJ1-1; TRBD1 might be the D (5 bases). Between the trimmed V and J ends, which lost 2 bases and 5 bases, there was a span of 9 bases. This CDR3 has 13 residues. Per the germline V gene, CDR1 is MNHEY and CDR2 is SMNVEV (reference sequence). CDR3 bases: TGTGCCAGCAGTTTAGACAGTAGGACTGAAGCTTTCTTT. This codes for CASSLDSRTEAFF.

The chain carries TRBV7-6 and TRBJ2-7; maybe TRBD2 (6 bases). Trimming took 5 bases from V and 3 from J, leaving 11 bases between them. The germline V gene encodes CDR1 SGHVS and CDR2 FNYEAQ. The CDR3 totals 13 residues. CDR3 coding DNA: TGTGCCAGCAGCGGGGAGGAAAGCTACGAGCAGTACTTC. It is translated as CASSGEESYEQYF.

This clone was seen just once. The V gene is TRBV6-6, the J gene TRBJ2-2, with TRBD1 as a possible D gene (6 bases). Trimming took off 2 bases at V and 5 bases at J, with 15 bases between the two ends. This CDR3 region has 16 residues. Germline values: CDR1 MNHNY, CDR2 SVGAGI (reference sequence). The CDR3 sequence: CASSYPQGVGTGELFF. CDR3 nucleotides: TGTGCCAGCAGTTACCCACAGGGCGTCGGGACCGGGGAGCTGTTTTTT.